This TCR beta chain was captured by sequencing in a study of CXCR3-negative and CXCR3-positive naive CD8 T cells. Whole-study context: The total count of TRB reads reached about 135 million, and each library contributed about 1.5 +/- 0.3 million.

Study results and caveats: Against CXCR3-negative naive cells, CXCR3-positive naive cells showed more hydrophobic TRB CDR3s.

Carrying UMI labels, the TRB cDNA libraries were prepared through 5' RACE. TCRdb reprocessed the 5' RACE reads and stores each CDR3 protein as one record, lacking DNA. The listing records roughly 61,000 distinct CDR3 sequences. On this clonotype itself: Its antigen is undetermined.

Germline V lookup: CDR1 SGHDN, CDR2 FVKESK. CDR3 size: 15 residues. The sequenced sample was naive CXCR3+ CD8+ T cells from blood. As to subset: CD45RO-CCR7+CD27+CD95- naive CD8+ T cells expressing CXCR3 (TNR3+). This TCR derives from a human donor in good health. Some clones in this sample may be carry-over from other donors' samples. This chain connects TRBV14 to TRBJ1-1; lacking DNA, the TRBD1 call made by TCRdb goes unchecked. CDR3 region: CASNPGGVWSTEAFF.